The T cell receptor (beta chain) described here comes from a study of cytomegalovirus exposure and HLA in healthy donors. Study-wide points: Confirmation in vitro established that three CMV-associated chains were specific for CMV antigens.

Germline V gene sequence: CDR1 SGHRS, CDR2 YFSETQ. V trimming: 4 bases; J trimming: 5 bases; junction bases outside the gene matches: 10. The CDR3 totals 16 residues. 13 Jbeta primers and 60 Vbeta primers were used for the PCR. Only in-frame clones appear in the TCRdb table, and some are missing; sequencing was by immunoSEQ multiplex PCR. Seen in this sample are under 100,000 clones; the ten most common clones hold roughly 5.1%. Note on this clone: Its antigen is currently unknown.

This TCR was recovered from a man younger than 40 in good health and CMV-seronegative. The specimen sequenced was PBMCs. The chain joins TRBV5-1 to TRBJ2-3, with 10 nucleotides matching TRBD1. In DNA form, the CDR3 reads TGCGCCAGCAGCACCCTGACAGGGGGCGCATTAGATACGCAGTATTTT. Its translation is CASSTLTGGALDTQYF.